These 27 T cell receptor beta chains originate from one sample sequenced in a study of chemoradiotherapy in HPV16-positive cancers. Only in-frame clones appear in the TCRdb table, and some are missing; sequencing was by immunoSEQ multiplex PCR. The table lists approximately 900 clones, around 86% of them singletons. Source: tumor tissue, taken from a patient who underwent chemoradiotherapy. The source is a human donor with HPV-associated anogenital cancer.

The chain links TRBV7-9 to TRBJ1-3; D unclear. Trimming removed 6 bases from V and 0 bases from J, with 18 bases in between. The CDR3 has 17 residues. The germline V gene has CDR1 SEHNR and CDR2 FQNEAQ (reference sequence). The CDR3 is CASRASGSPSSGNTIYF. The CDR3 nucleotides are TGTGCCAGCAGGGCATCTGGGTCTCCGAGCTCTGGAAACACCATATATTTT.

The V and J genes are TRBV7-9 and TRBJ2-1; D gene unclear. Per germline, CDR1 SEHNR and CDR2 FQNEAQ (reference sequence). CDR3 length equals 18 residues. Trimming pared 1 base from V and 0 bases from J, leaving 16 bases between. For the CDR3, the DNA is TGTGCCAGCAGCTTAGACTACTCCCTAAGTATCTCCTACAATGAGCAGTTCTTC. Amino acid sequence: CASSLDYSLSISYNEQFF.

The chain is built from TRBV7-9 and TRBJ1-1; D call uncertain. Germline V lookup: CDR1 SEHNR, CDR2 FQNEAQ (reference sequence). With 2 bases removed from V and 2 bases from J, the gap between germline ends came to 9 bases. The CDR3 covers 14 residues. The CDR3 protein is CASSLFNDNTEAFF. For the CDR3, the DNA is TGTGCCAGCAGCTTATTCAACGATAACACTGAAGCTTTCTTT.

The CDR3 nucleotides are TGTGCCAGCAGTTTTGGGGGGTCCACCTACGAGCAGTACTTC. Protein product: CASSFGGSTYEQYF. This chain uses TRBV27 with TRBJ2-7; possible D gene TRBD2, 6 bases. The CDR3 has 14 residues. The V gene's germline CDR1 is MNHEY and CDR2 SMNVEV (reference sequence). The V and J ends lost 3 bases and 2 bases respectively, with 11 bases between them.

The chain employs TRBV11-1 and TRBJ2-4; D is possibly TRBD1 (5 bases). The CDR3 is 14 amino acids. Germline CDR1 reads SGHAT; CDR2 reads FQDESV (reference sequence). V lost 4 bases to trimming and J lost 2 bases, with 9 bases between them. CDR3 nucleotides: TGTGCCAGCAGCTCCAGGGAAACCAAAAACATTCAGTACTTC. Translating it yields CASSSRETKNIQYF.

This chain's CDR3 is CASSYPRQGGNTEAFF. The DNA of the CDR3 is TGTGCCAGCAGTTACCCGAGACAGGGAGGGAACACTGAAGCTTTCTTT. The J gene is TRBJ1-1, the V gene TRBV6-5, with 7 positions matching TRBD1. The trim removed 2 bases at V and 1 base at J, leaving 7 bases unmatched. Germline assignment: CDR1 MNHEY and CDR2 SVGAGI. The CDR3 has 16 amino acids.

The genes are TRBV5-1 and TRBJ2-5; 8 bases are shared with TRBD2. This CDR3 is 14 amino acids long. V was clipped by 0 bases and J by 2 bases; unmatched bases: 0. Germline assignment: CDR1 SGHRS and CDR2 YFSETQ. The CDR3 DNA follows: TGCGCCAGCAGCTTGGCGGGGGGGCAAGAGACCCAGTACTTC. This codes for CASSLAGGQETQYF. The full variable domain, rest sourced from reference TRBV5-1 and TRBJ2-5, is KAGVTQTPRYLIKTRGQQVTLSCSPISGHRSVSWYQQTPGQGLQFLFEYFSETQRNKGNFPGRFSGRQFSNSRSEMNVSTLELGDSALYLCASSLAGGQETQYFGPGTRLLVL.

The V and J genes are TRBV2 and TRBJ1-1; possible D gene TRBD1, 5 bases. The CDR3 contains 15 residues. Deletions cut 7 bases from V and 0 bases from J, with 15 bases between. CDR1 and CDR2 (germline): SNHLY, FYNNEI. CDR3 amino acids: CASTPQLGVNTEAFF. The CDR3 nucleotides read TGTGCCAGCACCCCCCAATTAGGGGTGAACACTGAAGCTTTCTTT.

The chain recombines TRBV10-3 with TRBJ2-3; TRBD2 matches at 15 bases. CDR1 is ENHRY and CDR2 is SYGVKD in the germline V gene. After removal of 7 bases from V and 3 bases from J, the junction contained 5 bases not matched to a gene. This CDR3 is built from 16 residues. The CDR3 region is CAINGLAGGGTDTQYF. The CDR3 DNA follows: TGTGCCATCAACGGACTAGCGGGAGGGGGAACAGATACGCAGTATTTT.

Only one count was recorded for this clone. V is TRBV9 and J is TRBJ1-2; perhaps TRBD1 as D (6 bases). Trimming left V 0 bases short and J 7 bases short, with 19 bases between. This CDR3 spans 16 amino acids. The germline V gene encodes CDR1 SGDLS and CDR2 YYNGEE. The DNA for the CDR3 is TGTGCCAGCAGCGTAGATGACGGGCAGGGGATCTCTGGCTACACCTTC. It translates to CASSVDDGQGISGYTF.

This sequence joins TRBV7-2 and TRBJ2-1; tentatively, D is TRBD2 (7 bases). Trimming stripped 4 bases from V and 6 bases from J, with 13 bases between. The CDR3 is 14 residues long. Germline-derived CDR1 and CDR2 are SGHTA and FQGNSA. CDR3 nucleotides: TGTGCCAGCAGCTCTTTGGGGGGGCTCAATGAGCAGTTCTTC. Amino acids: CASSSLGGLNEQFF.

The chain uses TRBV5-1 and TRBJ2-3, with D possibly being TRBD2 (7 bases). The CDR3 sequence is 16 residues long. The V end lost 0 bases, the J end lost 3 bases, and 14 bases lay between the germline ends. The germline CDR1 and CDR2 sequences are SGHRS and YFSETQ. Here the CDR3 DNA reads TGCGCCAGCAGCTTGGTTCTCGAGGGGGGGACAGATACGCAGTATTTT. Translating it yields CASSLVLEGGTDTQYF.

The chain has TRBV28 and TRBJ2-7; a possible D gene is TRBD1 (5 bases). CDR1 is MDHEN, CDR2 SYDVKM, per germline. This CDR3 contains 14 residues. The V gene lost 5 bases and the J gene lost 2 bases, with 13 bases spanning the gap. CDR3 in amino acids: CASSRNDRTYEQYF. CDR3 nucleotide sequence: TGTGCCAGCAGTCGAAACGACAGAACCTACGAGCAGTACTTC. The full variable domain, rest sourced from reference TRBV28 and TRBJ2-7, is DVKVTQSSRYLVKRTGEKVFLECVQDMDHENMFWYRQDPGLGLRLIYFSYDVKMKEKGDIPEGYSVSREKKERFSLILESASTNQTSMYLCASSRNDRTYEQYFGPGTRLTVT.

The CDR3: CASSRGTDLSGANVLTF. The CDR3 DNA is TGTGCCAGTAGTAGAGGGACGGACCTGTCTGGGGCCAACGTCCTGACTTTC. The chain is built from TRBV19 and TRBJ2-6, with D tentatively TRBD1 or TRBD2 (5 bases each). This CDR3 is 17 amino acids long. The germline V gene encodes CDR1 LNHDA and CDR2 SQIVND (reference sequence). The V gene lost 4 bases and the J gene lost 1 base, with 14 bases spanning the gap.

V and J are TRBV7-2 and TRBJ2-7; 12 positions match TRBD2. V was clipped by 5 bases and J by 5 bases; unmatched bases: 4. The CDR3 length is 14 residues. Germline loops: CDR1 SGHTA, CDR2 FQGNSA. In nucleotides, the CDR3 is TGTGCCAGCAGCCAGACTAGCGGGAGAAACGAGCAGTACTTC. Its translation: CASSQTSGRNEQYF.

The J gene is TRBJ2-5, the V gene TRBV18; either TRBD1 or TRBD2 may supply D (5 bases each). The germline V gene encodes CDR1 KGHSH and CDR2 LQKENI. V was clipped by 2 bases and J by 1 base, with 8 bases between them. This CDR3 is 14 amino acids long. The CDR3 DNA follows: TGTGCCAGCTCACCATCTGGGGGCCAAGAGACCCAGTACTTC. Protein: CASSPSGGQETQYF.

CDR3 loop: CARDRATYEQYF. CDR3 bases: TGTGCCAGGGACAGGGCCACCTACGAGCAGTACTTC. The chain links TRBV21-1 to TRBJ2-7; the table names TRBD1, a call not compared with the DNA. TRBV21-1 is a recognized pseudogene. This CDR3 region has 12 residues.

The rearrangement joins TRBV4-1 to TRBJ2-5; 14 bases align to TRBD2. Per germline, CDR1 MGHRA and CDR2 YSYEKL. The CDR3 loop spans 18 amino acids. V lost 0 bases and J lost 1; bases outside the gene matches: 4. The CDR3 DNA is TGCGCCAGCAGCCAAGATACAGGACTAGCGGGAGGCCAAGAGACCCAGTACTTC. As protein: CASSQDTGLAGGQETQYF.

In this sample, this clone turned up once. The chain uses TRBV7-3 and TRBJ2-2; D is perhaps TRBD1 (5 bases). The CDR3 runs 16 residues. Trimming took 1 base from V and 4 from J, leaving 13 bases between them. Germline V gene sequence: CDR1 SGHTA, CDR2 FQGTGA. For the CDR3, the DNA is TGTGCCAGCAGCTTAAAAGTTGGGCAGGGCACCGGGGAGCTGTTTTTT. Protein product: CASSLKVGQGTGELFF.

The CDR3 protein is CASSSLPSGGAGYNEQFF. CDR3 DNA: TGCGCCAGCAGCAGTCTACCCTCAGGGGGCGCGGGGTACAATGAGCAGTTCTTC. The V call is TRBV5-1, the J call TRBJ2-1; 8 nucleotides line up with TRBD1. The CDR3 is 18 residues long. The ends lost 4 bases at V and 4 bases at J; junction bases unmatched: 16. CDR1 and CDR2 (germline): SGHRS, YFSETQ.

Written as DNA, the CDR3 is TGTGCCAGCAGCTTAGCCCGGGAGTTAAATGAGCAGTTCTTC. Translation: CASSLARELNEQFF. The rearrangement links TRBV11-2 to TRBJ2-1, with D possibly being TRBD2 (6 bases). Per germline, CDR1 SGHAT and CDR2 FQNNGV. Deletions cut 1 base from V and 7 bases from J, with 11 bases between. The CDR3 contains 14 residues.

The chain joins TRBV29-1 to TRBJ2-7; 8 bases map to TRBD1. Trimming removed 4 bases from V and 6 bases from J; junction bases left unmatched: 8. From germline, CDR1 is SQVTM and CDR2 ANQGSEA. This CDR3 has 13 amino acids. The CDR3 sequence: CSVGQGAPLEQYF. Here the CDR3 DNA reads TGCAGCGTTGGGCAGGGGGCTCCCCTCGAGCAGTACTTC.

Written as DNA, the CDR3 is TGTGCCAGCAGTCCCCGGACGGATGATAGCAATCAGCCCCAGCATTTT. It translates to CASSPRTDDSNQPQHF. The chain employs TRBV2 and TRBJ1-5; unclear D gene. This CDR3 has 16 residues. Trimming pared 5 bases from V and 0 bases from J, leaving 14 bases between. Germline CDR1 SNHLY, CDR2 FYNNEI.

The J gene is TRBJ1-2, the V gene TRBV5-1; perhaps TRBD1 as D (6 bases). Germline CDR1 is SGHRS and CDR2 is YFSETQ. The CDR3 extends over 15 amino acids. Trimming stripped 0 bases from V and 1 base from J, with 10 bases between. The CDR3 sequence is CASSLGGQVNYGYTF. For the CDR3, the DNA is TGCGCCAGCAGCTTGGGGGGGCAGGTTAACTATGGCTACACCTTC.

This clone came up once. This chain connects TRBV29-1 to TRBJ2-2; tentatively, D is TRBD2 (6 bases). With 0 bases removed from V and 0 bases from J, the gap between germline ends came to 11 bases. Germline CDR1 reads SQVTM; CDR2 reads ANQGSEA. This CDR3 comprises 16 residues. Written as DNA, the CDR3 is TGCAGCGTTGAAGATACTAGCAGGGCGAACACCGGGGAGCTGTTTTTT. This translates into CSVEDTSRANTGELFF.

The chain couples TRBV25-1 to TRBJ2-3, with D perhaps given as TRBD1 or TRBD2 (5 bases each). The CDR3 spans 16 residues. Germline V gene lookup returns CDR1 MGHDK and CDR2 SYGVNS. The V end was cut by 6 bases, the J end by 1 base, with 17 bases between. The CDR3 sequence: CASSGRLGVGTDTQYF. The DNA of the CDR3 is TGTGCCAGCAGCGGAAGATTGGGGGTGGGCACAGATACGCAGTATTTT.

V usage is TRBV2 and J usage is TRBJ2-7; no reliable D call. V lost 11 bases to trimming and J lost 3 bases, with 17 bases between them. The CDR3 loop spans 13 amino acids. Germline V CDR1 and CDR2: SNHLY, FYNNEI. The DNA of the CDR3 is TGTGCCGGTTACTCAGGTACCGACTACGAGCAGTACTTC. This codes for CAGYSGTDYEQYF.